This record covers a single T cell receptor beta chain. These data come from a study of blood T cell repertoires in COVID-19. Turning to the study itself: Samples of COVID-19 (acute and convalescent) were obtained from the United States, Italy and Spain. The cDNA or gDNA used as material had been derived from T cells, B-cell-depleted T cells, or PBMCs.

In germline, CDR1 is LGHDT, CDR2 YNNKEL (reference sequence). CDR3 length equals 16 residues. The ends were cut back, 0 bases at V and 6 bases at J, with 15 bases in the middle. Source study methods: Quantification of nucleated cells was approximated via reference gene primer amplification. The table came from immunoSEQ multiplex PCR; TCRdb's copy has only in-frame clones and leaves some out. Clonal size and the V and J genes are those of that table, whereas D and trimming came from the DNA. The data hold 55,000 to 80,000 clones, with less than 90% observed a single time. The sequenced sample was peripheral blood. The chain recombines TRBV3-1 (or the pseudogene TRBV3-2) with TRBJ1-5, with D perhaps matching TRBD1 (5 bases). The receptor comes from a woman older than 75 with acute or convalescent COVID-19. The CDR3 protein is CASSQDHSQGSQPQHF. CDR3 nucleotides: TGTGCCAGCAGCCAAGATCATAGCCAGGGCAGTCAGCCCCAGCATTTT.